The T cell receptor beta chain under discussion was sequenced for a study of blood T cell repertoires in COVID-19. As for the study in general: The United States, Italy and Spain provided the acute and convalescent COVID-19 samples. The cDNA or gDNA used as material had been derived from T cells, B-cell-depleted T cells, or PBMCs.

The J segment lost 0 bases and the V segment lost 1 base, leaving 6 bases of the junction unmatched. This CDR3 region has 16 residues. From germline, CDR1 is KGHSY and CDR2 FQNENV. Source study methods: Estimation of nucleated cell counts relied on the amplification of reference gene primers. Sequencing was performed with immunoSEQ multiplex PCR; in TCRdb, only in-frame clones are kept and a portion is missing. The DNA was the basis for D and trimming; V, J and clone size are from that table. This table holds some 250,000 clones, 88% found once. This TCR was recovered from a woman between 25 and 40 years old with acute or convalescent COVID-19. Sequencing was performed on peripheral blood. The rearrangement links TRBV16 to TRBJ2-7; 7 nucleotides align to TRBD2. CDR3 sequence: CASSQWGGSPSYEQYF. In nucleotides, the CDR3 is TGTGCCAGCAGCCAATGGGGCGGGAGCCCCTCCTACGAGCAGTACTTC.